The sequence of this T cell receptor beta chain was determined in a study of T cells expressing NK-cell markers. Overall study: Sequencing covered eight donors, seven HCMV-seropositive and one seronegative. Whole-study results and caveats: Dominant NKG2C+ clonotypes accounted for about 1.0-8% of CD8+ T cells in six or seven donors. Once again these clonotypes came out on top in the CD3+CD56-NKG2C+ fraction of several donors.

TCR beta cDNA was made by 5'RACE template switching with UMIs. No DNA is given; TCRdb re-called the 5' RACE reads and lists each CDR3 protein once. The sample table includes 300,000 to 500,000 distinct CDR3 sequences. The germline V gene has CDR1 SGHNT and CDR2 YENEEA. CDR3 length equals 11 residues. With regard to this clonotype: Antigen: not known.

The rearrangement joins TRBV11-3 to TRBJ1-1; the D call from TCRdb, TRBD1, cannot be confirmed without DNA. Sequenced: blood T cells: a sorted CD56 or NKG2C T cell subset, CD4+ or CD8+ T cells, or bulk PBMC T cells (not recorded which). The TCR originated in a woman aged 45 to 65 in good health. CDR3 amino acids: CASSLGAPAFF.